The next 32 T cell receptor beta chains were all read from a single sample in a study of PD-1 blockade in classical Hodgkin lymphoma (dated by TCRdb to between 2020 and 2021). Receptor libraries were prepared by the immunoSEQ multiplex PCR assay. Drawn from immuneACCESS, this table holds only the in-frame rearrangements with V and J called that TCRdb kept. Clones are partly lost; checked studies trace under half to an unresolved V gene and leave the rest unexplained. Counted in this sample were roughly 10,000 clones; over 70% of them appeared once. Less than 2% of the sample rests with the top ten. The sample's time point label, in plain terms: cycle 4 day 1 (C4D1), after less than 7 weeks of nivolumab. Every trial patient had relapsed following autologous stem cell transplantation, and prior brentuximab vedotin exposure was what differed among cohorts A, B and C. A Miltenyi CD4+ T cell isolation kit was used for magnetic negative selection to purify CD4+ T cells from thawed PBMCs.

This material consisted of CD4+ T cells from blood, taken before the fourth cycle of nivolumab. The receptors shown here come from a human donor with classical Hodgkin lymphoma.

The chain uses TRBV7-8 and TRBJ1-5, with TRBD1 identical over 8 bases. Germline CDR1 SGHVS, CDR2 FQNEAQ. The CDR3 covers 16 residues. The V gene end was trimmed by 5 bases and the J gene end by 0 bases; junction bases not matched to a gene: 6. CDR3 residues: CASSPGQGLSNQPQHF. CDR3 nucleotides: TGTGCCAGCAGCCCCGGACAGGGCCTTAGCAATCAGCCCCAGCATTTT.

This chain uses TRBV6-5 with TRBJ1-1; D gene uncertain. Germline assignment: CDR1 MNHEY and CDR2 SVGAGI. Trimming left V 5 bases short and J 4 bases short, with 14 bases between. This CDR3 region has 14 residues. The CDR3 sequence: CASSKSSESTEAFF. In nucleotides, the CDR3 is TGTGCCAGCAGTAAATCGTCGGAGTCCACTGAAGCTTTCTTT.

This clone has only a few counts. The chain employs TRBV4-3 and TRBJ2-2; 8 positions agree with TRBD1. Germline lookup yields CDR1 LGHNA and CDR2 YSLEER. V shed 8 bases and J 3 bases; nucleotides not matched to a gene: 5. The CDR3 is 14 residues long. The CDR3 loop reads CASRKQGDTGELFF. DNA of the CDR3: TGCGCCAGCCGGAAACAGGGGGACACCGGGGAGCTGTTTTTT.

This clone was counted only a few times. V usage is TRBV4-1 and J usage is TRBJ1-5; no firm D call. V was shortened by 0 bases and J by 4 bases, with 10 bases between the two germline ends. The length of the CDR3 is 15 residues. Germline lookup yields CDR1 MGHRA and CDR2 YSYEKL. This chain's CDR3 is CASSQDPGPNQPQHF. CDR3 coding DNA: TGCGCCAGCAGCCAAGATCCCGGGCCTAATCAGCCCCAGCATTTT.

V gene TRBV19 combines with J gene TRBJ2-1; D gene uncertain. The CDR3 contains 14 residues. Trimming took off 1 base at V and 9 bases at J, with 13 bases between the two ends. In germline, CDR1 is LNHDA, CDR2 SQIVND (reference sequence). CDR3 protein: CASSIGEGLGEQFF. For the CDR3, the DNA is TGTGCCAGTAGTATAGGTGAAGGCCTCGGTGAGCAGTTCTTC.

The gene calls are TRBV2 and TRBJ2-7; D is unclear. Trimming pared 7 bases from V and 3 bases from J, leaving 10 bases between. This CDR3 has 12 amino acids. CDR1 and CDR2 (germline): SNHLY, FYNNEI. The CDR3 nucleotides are TGTGCCAGCACCAGTATAATCTACGAGCAGTACTTC. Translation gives CASTSIIYEQYF.

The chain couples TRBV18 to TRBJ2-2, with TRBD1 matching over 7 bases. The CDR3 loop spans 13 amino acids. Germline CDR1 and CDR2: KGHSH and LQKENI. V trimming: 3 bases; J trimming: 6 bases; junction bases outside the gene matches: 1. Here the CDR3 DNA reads TGTGCCAGCTCACCCCAGGGGGCCGGGGAGCTGTTTTTT. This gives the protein CASSPQGAGELFF.

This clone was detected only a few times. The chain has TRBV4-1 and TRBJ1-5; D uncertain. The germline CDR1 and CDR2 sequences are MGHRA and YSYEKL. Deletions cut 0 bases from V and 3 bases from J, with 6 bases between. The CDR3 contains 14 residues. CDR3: CASSQERVNQPQHF. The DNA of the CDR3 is TGCGCCAGCAGCCAAGAACGGGTCAATCAGCCCCAGCATTTT.

CDR3 sequence: CASSLKTGGVEAFF. The CDR3 nucleotides are TGTGCCAGCAGCTTAAAAACAGGAGGGGTTGAAGCTTTCTTT. V is TRBV11-2 and J is TRBJ1-1; D is perhaps TRBD1 (5 bases). The germline gives CDR1 SGHAT, CDR2 FQNNGV. V was cut by 2 bases and J by 7 bases, with 14 bases left in between. This CDR3 is built from 14 residues.

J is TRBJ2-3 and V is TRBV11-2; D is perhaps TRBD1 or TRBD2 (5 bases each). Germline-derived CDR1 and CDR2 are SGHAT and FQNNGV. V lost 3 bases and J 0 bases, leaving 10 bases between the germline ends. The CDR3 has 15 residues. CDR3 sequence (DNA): TGTGCCAGCAGCTTGAGGGACCGAAGCACAGATACGCAGTATTTT. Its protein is CASSLRDRSTDTQYF. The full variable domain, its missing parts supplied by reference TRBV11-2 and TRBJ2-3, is EAGVAQSPRYKIIEKRQSVAFWCNPISGHATLYWYQQILGQGPKLLIQFQNNGVVDDSQLPKDRFSAERLKGVDSTLKIQPAKLEDSAVYLCASSLRDRSTDTQYFGPGTRLTVL.

The CDR3: CASTQPGTGGTYEQYF. The CDR3 DNA reads TGTGCCAGCACCCAACCGGGGACAGGGGGGACCTACGAGCAGTACTTC. The chain is built from TRBV28 and TRBJ2-7; the match to TRBD1 covers 11 bases. The junction had 10 bases not matched to a gene; V was cut back by 7 bases and J by 2 bases. This CDR3 region has 16 residues. Looked up from germline, CDR1 is MDHEN and CDR2 is SYDVKM.

DNA of the CDR3: TGTGCCAGCAGCGTAGTGCCCTCCTATGGCTACACCTTC. Residues: CASSVVPSYGYTF. The rearrangement uses TRBV9 and TRBJ1-2; D unclear. Trimming left V 0 bases short and J 4 bases short, with 7 bases between. Germline CDR1 reads SGDLS; CDR2 reads YYNGEE. The CDR3 has 13 amino acids.

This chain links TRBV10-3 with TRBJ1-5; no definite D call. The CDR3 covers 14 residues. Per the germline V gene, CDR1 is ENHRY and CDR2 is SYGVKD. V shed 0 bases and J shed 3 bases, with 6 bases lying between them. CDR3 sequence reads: CAISESKLNQPQHF. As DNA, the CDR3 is TGTGCCATCAGTGAGTCTAAGCTCAATCAGCCCCAGCATTTT.

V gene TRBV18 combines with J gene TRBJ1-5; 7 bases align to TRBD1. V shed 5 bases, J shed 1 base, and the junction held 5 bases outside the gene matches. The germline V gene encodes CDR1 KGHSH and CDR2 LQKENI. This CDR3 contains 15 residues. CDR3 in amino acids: CASSDQGGSNQPQHF. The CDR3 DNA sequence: TGTGCCAGCTCAGATCAGGGGGGGAGCAATCAGCCCCAGCATTTT.

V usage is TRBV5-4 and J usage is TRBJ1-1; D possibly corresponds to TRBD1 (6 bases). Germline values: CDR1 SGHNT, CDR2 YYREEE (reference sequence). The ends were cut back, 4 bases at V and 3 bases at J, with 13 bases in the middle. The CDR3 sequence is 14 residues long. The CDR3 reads CASSTTGPYTEAFF. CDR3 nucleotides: TGTGCCAGCAGCACCACAGGGCCGTACACTGAAGCTTTCTTT.

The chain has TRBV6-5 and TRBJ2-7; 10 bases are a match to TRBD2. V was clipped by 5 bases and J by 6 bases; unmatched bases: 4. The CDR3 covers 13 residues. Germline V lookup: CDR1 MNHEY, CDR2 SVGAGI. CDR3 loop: CASSPQREGEQYF. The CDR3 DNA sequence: TGTGCCAGCAGTCCCCAGCGGGAGGGCGAGCAGTACTTC.

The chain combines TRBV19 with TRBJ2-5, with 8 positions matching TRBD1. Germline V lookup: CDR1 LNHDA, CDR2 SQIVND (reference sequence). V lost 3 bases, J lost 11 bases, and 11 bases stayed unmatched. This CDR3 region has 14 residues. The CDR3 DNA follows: TGTGCCAGTAGTATCATGGAAGGACAGGGTGAGCAGTACTTC. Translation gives CASSIMEGQGEQYF.

DNA of the CDR3: TGTGCCAGCAGGTCCCCCGGACAGGGTGGCGAAAAACTGTTTTTT. This gives the protein CASRSPGQGGEKLFF. This chain joins TRBV28 and TRBJ1-4; 8 nucleotides match TRBD1. This CDR3 comprises 15 residues. Germline V gene data show CDR1 as MDHEN and CDR2 as SYDVKM. Germline trimming cut 6 bases from V and 8 bases from J; bases unmatched to any gene: 11.

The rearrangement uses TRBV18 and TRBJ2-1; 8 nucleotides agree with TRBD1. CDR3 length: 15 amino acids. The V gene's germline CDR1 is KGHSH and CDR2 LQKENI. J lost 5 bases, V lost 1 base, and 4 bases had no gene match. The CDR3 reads CASSPLWGQDNEQFF. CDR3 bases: TGTGCCAGCTCACCACTTTGGGGACAGGACAATGAGCAGTTCTTC.

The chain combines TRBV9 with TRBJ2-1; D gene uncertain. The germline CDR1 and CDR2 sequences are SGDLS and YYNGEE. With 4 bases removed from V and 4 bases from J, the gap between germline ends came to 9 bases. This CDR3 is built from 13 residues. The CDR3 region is CASSPLGYNEQFF. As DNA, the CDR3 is TGTGCCAGCAGCCCTCTCGGTTACAATGAGCAGTTCTTC.

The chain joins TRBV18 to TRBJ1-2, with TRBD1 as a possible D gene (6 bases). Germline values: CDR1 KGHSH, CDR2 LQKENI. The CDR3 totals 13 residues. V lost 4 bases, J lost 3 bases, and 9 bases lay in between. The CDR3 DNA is TGTGCCAGCTCACTTAGGACAGACTATGGCTACACCTTC. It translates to CASSLRTDYGYTF.

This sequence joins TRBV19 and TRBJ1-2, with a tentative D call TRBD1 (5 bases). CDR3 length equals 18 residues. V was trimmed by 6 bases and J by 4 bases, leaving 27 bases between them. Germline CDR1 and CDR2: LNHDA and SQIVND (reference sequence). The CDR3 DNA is TGTGCCAGTAGACTAAAACTGGACATGGTAAAAGGTATCTATGGCTACACCTTC. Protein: CASRLKLDMVKGIYGYTF.

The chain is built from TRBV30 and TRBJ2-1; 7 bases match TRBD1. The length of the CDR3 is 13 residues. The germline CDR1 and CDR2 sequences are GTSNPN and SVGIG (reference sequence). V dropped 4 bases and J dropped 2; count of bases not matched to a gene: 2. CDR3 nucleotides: TGTGCCTGGACCGGGACAGCCTACAATGAGCAGTTCTTC. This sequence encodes CAWTGTAYNEQFF.

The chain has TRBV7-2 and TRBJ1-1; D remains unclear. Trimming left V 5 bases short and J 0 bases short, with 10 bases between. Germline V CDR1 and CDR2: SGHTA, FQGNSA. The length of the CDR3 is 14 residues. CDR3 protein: CASSARTVNTEAFF. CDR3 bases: TGTGCCAGCAGCGCTCGGACGGTGAACACTGAAGCTTTCTTT.

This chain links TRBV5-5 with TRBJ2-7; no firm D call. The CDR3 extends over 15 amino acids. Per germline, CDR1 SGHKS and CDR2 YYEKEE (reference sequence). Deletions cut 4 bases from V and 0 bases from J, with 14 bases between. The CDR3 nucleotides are TGTGCCAGCAGCCTTAGTTCGGCAGTCTCCTACGAGCAGTACTTC. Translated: CASSLSSAVSYEQYF.

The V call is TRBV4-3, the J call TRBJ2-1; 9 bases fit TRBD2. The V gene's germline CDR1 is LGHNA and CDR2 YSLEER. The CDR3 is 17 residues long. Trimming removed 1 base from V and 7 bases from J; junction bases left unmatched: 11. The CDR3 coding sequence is TGCGCCAGCAGCCAAGGGCCAGCGGGGGGCTTCAAAAATGAGCAGTTCTTC. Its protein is CASSQGPAGGFKNEQFF.

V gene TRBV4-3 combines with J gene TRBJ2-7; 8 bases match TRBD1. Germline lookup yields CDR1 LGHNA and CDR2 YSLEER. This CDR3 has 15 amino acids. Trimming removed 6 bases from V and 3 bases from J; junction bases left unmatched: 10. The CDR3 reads CASRNTGGQYYEQYF. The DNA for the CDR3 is TGCGCCAGCAGGAACACAGGGGGACAATACTACGAGCAGTACTTC.

Here the CDR3 DNA reads TGTGCCAGCAGCGGATCGTGGAGCACAGATACGCAGTATTTT. Translated, it gives CASSGSWSTDTQYF. The chain has TRBV9 and TRBJ2-3; unclear D gene. Germline V CDR1 and CDR2: SGDLS, YYNGEE. Trimming cost V 3 bases and J 0 bases, with 8 bases left between them. The CDR3 sequence is 14 residues long.

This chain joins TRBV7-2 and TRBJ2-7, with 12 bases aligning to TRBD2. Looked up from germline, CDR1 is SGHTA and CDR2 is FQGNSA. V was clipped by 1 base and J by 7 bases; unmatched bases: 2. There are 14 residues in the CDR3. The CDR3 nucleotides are TGTGCCAGCAGCTTAGGTGGGACTAGCGGGGAGCAGTACTTC. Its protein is CASSLGGTSGEQYF.

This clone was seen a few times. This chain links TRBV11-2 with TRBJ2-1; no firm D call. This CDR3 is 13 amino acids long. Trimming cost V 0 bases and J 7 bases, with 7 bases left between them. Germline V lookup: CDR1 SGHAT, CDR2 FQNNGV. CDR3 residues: CASSLDRSNEQFF. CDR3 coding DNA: TGTGCCAGCAGCTTAGATCGCTCAAATGAGCAGTTCTTC.

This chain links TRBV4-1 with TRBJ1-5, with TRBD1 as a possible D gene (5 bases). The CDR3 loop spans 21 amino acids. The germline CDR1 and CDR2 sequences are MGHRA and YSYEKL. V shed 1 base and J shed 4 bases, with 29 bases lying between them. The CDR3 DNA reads TGCGCCAGCAGCCAAGGATATTCGGGTGAGGGGAATCGGGTGAGGAATCAGCCCCAGCATTTT. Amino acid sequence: CASSQGYSGEGNRVRNQPQHF.

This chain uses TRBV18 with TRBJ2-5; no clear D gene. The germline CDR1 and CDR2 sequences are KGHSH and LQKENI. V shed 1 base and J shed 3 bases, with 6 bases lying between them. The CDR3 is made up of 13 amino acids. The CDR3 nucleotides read TGTGCCAGCTCACCACAGATTAAAGAGACCCAGTACTTC. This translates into CASSPQIKETQYF.